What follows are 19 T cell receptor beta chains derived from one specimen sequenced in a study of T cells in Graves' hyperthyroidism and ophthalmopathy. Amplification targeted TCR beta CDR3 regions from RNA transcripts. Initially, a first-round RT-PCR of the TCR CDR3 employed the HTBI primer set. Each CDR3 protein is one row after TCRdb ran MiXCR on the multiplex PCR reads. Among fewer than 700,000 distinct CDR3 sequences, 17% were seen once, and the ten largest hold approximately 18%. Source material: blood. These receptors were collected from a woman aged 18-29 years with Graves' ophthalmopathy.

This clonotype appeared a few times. The CDR3 loop is CASMRLAGGNEQYF. CDR3 nucleotides: TGTGCCAGCATGAGGCTAGCGGGGGGGAACGAGCAGTACTTC. The chain is built from TRBV6-1 and TRBJ2-7; TRBD2 matches 12 bases. V trimming: 7 bases; J trimming: 5 bases; junction bases outside the gene matches: 6. The CDR3 runs to 14 residues. CDR1 is MNHNS and CDR2 is SASEGT in the germline V gene.

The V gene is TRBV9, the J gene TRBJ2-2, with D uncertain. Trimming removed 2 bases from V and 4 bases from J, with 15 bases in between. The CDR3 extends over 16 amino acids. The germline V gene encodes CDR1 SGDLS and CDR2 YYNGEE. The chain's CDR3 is CASSVYSNGGTGELFF. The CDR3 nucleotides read TGTGCCAGCAGCGTCTACTCCAACGGCGGCACCGGGGAGCTGTTTTTT.

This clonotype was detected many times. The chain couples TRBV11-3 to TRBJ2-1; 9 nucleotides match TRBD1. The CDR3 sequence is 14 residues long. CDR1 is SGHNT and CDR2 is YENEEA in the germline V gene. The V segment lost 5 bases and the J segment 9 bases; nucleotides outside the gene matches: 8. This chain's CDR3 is CASSPRDREGEQFF. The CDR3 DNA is TGTGCCAGCAGCCCGAGGGACAGGGAGGGTGAGCAGTTCTTC. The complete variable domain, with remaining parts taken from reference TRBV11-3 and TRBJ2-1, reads EAGVVQSPRYKIIEKKQPVAFWCNPISGHNTLYWYLQNLGQGPELLIRYENEEAVDDSQLPKDRFSAERLKGVDSTLKIQPAELGDSAVYLCASSPRDREGEQFFGPGTRLTVL.

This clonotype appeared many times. CDR3 nucleotide sequence: TGTGCCACCAGCAGACATAGCAATCAGCCCCAGCATTTT. Translation gives CATSRHSNQPQHF. V usage is TRBV15 and J usage is TRBJ1-5; D ambiguous. The CDR3 totals 13 residues. The V end was cut by 2 bases, the J end by 0 bases, with 2 bases between. Germline V gives CDR1 LNHNV, CDR2 YYDKDF (reference sequence).

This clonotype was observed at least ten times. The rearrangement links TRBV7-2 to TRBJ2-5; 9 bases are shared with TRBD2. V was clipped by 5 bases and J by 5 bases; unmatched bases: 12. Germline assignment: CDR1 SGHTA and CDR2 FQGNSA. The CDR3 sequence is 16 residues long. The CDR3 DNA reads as TGTGCCAGCAGCCCCGAGGGCGGGGGGGCTTGGGAGACCCAGTACTTC. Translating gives CASSPEGGGAWETQYF.

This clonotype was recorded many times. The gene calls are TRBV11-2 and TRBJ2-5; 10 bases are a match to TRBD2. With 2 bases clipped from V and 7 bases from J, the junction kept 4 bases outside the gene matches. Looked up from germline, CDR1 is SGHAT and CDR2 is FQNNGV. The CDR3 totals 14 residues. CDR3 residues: CASSLTSGEATQYF. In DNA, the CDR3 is TGTGCCAGCAGCTTAACTAGCGGGGAGGCGACCCAGTACTTC.

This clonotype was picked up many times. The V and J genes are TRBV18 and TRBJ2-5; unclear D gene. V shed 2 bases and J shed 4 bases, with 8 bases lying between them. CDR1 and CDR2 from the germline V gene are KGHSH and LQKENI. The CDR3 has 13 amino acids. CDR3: CASSPVGLETQYF. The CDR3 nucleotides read TGTGCCAGCTCACCAGTAGGTTTAGAGACCCAGTACTTC.

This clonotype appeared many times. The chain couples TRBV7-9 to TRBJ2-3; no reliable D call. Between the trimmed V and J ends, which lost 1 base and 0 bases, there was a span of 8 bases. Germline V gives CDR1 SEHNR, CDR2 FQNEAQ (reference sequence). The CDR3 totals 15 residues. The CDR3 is CASSLVLASTDTQYF. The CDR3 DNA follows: TGTGCCAGCAGCTTAGTATTGGCTAGCACAGATACGCAGTATTTT.

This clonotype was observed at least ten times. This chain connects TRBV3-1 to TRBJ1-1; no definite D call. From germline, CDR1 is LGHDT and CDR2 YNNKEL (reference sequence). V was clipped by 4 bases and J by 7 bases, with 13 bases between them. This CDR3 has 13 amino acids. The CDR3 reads CASSPSRRSEAFF. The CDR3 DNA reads TGTGCCAGCAGCCCTTCCCGACGGAGTGAAGCTTTCTTT. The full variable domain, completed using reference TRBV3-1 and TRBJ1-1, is DTAVSQTPKYLVTQMGNDKSIKCEQNLGHDTMYWYKQDSKKFLKIMFSYNNKELIINETVPNRFSPKSPDKAHLNLHINSLELGDSAVYFCASSPSRRSEAFFGQGTRLTVV.

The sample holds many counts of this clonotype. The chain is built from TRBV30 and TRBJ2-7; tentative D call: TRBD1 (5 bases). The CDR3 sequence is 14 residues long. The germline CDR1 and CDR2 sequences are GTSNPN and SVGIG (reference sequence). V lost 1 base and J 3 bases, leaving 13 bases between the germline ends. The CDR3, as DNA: TGTGCCTGGAGTGGCGACAGCCCCATCTACGAGCAGTACTTC. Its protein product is CAWSGDSPIYEQYF. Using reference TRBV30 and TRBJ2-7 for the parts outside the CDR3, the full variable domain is SQTIHQWPATLVQPVGSPLSLECTVEGTSNPNLYWYRQAAGRGLQLLFYSVGIGQISSEVPQNLSASRPQDRQFILSSKKLLLSDSGFYLCAWSGDSPIYEQYFGPGTRLTVT.

The CDR3 DNA is TGTGCCAGTAGTATAGATCTTACAGCTATAAACACTGAAGCTTTCTTT. Residues: CASSIDLTAINTEAFF. The chain links TRBV19 to TRBJ1-1, with D unclear. Germline assignment: CDR1 LNHDA and CDR2 SQIVND (reference sequence). CDR3 length: 16 residues. Trimming shortened V by 0 bases and J by 2 bases, and 13 bases separated the two germline ends. The whole variable domain, filled in from reference TRBV19 and TRBJ1-1, reads DGGITQSPKYLFRKEGQNVTLSCEQNLNHDAMYWYRQDPGQGLRLIYYSQIVNDFQKGDIAEGYSVSREKKESFPLTVTSAQKNPTAFYLCASSIDLTAINTEAFFGQGTRLTVV.

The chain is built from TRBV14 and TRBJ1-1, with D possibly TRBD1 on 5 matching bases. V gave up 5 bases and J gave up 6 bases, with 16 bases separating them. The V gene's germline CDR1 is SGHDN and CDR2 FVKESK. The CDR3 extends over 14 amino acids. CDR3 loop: CASSWTGTFAEAFF. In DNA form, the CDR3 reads TGTGCCAGCAGCTGGACCGGGACTTTCGCTGAAGCTTTCTTT.

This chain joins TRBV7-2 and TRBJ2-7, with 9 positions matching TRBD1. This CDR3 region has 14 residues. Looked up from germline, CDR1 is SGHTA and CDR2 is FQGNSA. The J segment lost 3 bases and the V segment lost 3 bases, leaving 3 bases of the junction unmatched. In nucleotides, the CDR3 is TGTGCCAGCAGCTTCGGGACAGGGCACTACGAGCAGTACTTC. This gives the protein CASSFGTGHYEQYF. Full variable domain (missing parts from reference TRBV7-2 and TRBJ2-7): GAGVSQSPSNKVTEKGKDVELRCDPISGHTALYWYRQSLGQGLEFLIYFQGNSAPDKSGLPSDRFSAERTGGSVSTLTIQRTQQEDSAVYLCASSFGTGHYEQYFGPGTRLTVT.

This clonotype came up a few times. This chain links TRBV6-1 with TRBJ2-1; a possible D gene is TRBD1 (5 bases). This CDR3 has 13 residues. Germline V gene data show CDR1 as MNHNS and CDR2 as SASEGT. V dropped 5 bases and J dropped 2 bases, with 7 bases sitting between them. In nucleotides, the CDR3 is TGTGCCAGCAGTTCGGACACCTACAATGAGCAGTTCTTC. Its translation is CASSSDTYNEQFF.

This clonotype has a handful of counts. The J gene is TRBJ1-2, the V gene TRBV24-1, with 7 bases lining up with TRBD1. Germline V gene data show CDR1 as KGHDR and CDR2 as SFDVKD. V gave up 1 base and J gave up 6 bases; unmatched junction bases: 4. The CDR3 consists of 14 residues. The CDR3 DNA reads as TGTGCCACCAGTGATTTCTCGCAGGGGGATGGCTACACCTTC. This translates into CATSDFSQGDGYTF.

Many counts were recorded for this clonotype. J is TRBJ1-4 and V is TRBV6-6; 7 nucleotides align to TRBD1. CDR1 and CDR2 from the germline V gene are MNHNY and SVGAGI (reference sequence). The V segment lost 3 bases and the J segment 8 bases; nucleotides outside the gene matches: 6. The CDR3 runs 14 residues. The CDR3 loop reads CASSYRQGREKLFF. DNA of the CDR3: TGTGCCAGCAGTTATCGACAGGGTCGGGAAAAACTGTTTTTT.

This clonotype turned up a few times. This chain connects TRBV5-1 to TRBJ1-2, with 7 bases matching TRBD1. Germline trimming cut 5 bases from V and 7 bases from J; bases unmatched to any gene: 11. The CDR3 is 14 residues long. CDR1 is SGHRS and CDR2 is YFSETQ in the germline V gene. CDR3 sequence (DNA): TGCGCCAGCAGTCAGGACAGGATGAAGGGTGGCTACACCTTC. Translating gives CASSQDRMKGGYTF.

CDR3 in DNA: TGTGCCAGCAGTGACCTGGCTAGCGGGGGAACCACAGATACGCAGTATTTT. This codes for CASSDLASGGTTDTQYF. The V call is TRBV6-1, the J call TRBJ2-3; 10 bases align to TRBD2. CDR1 and CDR2 from the germline V gene are MNHNS and SASEGT. V lost 3 bases to trimming and J lost 2 bases; unmatched junction nucleotides: 8. The CDR3 has 17 amino acids.

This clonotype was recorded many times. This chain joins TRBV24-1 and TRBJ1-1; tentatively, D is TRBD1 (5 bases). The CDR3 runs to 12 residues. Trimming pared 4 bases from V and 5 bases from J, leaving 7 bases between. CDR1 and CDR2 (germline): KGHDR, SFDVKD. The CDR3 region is CATSDKGTEAFF. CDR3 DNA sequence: TGTGCCACCAGTGACAAGGGGACTGAAGCTTTCTTT.